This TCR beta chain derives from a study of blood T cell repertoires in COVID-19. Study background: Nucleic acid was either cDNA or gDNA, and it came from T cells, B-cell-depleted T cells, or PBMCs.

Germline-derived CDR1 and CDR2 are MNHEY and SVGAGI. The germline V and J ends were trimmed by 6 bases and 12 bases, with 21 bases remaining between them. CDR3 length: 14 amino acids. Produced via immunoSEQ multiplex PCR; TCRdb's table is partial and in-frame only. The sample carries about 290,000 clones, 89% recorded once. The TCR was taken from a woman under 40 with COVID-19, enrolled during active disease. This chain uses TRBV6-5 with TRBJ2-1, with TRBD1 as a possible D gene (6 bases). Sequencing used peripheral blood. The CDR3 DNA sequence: TGTGCCAGCAGCAGCAGGGGTTCTCTACAGGGGCAGTTCTTC. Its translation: CASSSRGSLQGQFF.